This T cell receptor beta chain was identified in a study of beta chain features in type 1 diabetes. As regards this clone: What it recognizes is unknown.

Germline loops: CDR1 MRHNA, CDR2 SNTAGT. CDR3 size: 13 residues. Losses at the gene ends were 6 bases for V and 3 bases for J; bases not matched to a gene: 2. TCRB transcripts that were expressed got sequenced, as all of the isolated RNA had been reverse transcribed. Produced via immunoSEQ multiplex PCR; TCRdb's table is partial and in-frame only. The sample consists of 140,000 to 150,000 clones, more than 9% of them appearing once. Sorting of CD4+ naive, central memory, regulatory and stem cell-like memory cells was performed via CD45RO/CCR7/CD25/CD127/CD95/CD27. General observations from the study: The study found moderately but significantly shorter TCRB CDR3s in all four CD4+ subsets of Type 1 diabetes patients. Cells expressing TCR highly could be over-represented by cDNA sequencing.

The material sequenced was naive CD4+ T cells from blood. The TCR originated in a man aged 18-30 years in good health. This sequence joins TRBV6-4 and TRBJ2-3; 8 bases agree with TRBD1. In DNA form, the CDR3 reads TGTGCCAGCAGAAGGACAGGGACAGATACGCAGTATTTT. Amino acids: CASRRTGTDTQYF.